This TCR beta chain was sequenced for a study of spatial heterogeneity in lung cancer. Study observations and caveats: In tumors, expanded intratumoral alpha and beta TCR counts tracked mutation counts. For tumor T cells, estimated coverage reached only approximately 7.7% (alpha) and roughly 14% (beta).

TCRdb independently ran MiXCR on the 5' RACE reads; one entry per CDR3 protein. The table shows 9,500 to 10,000 distinct CDR3 sequences, with under 6.5% occurring only once. This CDR3 spans 16 amino acids. Germline V lookup: CDR1 DFQATT, CDR2 SNEGSKA (reference sequence). Trimming took 3 bases from V and 7 from J; bases not matched to a gene: 16. By sample fraction, this clonotype is medium-sized. Its antigen is as yet unknown. Time point reported: sample taken at primary tumor resection. Sequencing of whole RNA from tumor, nontumor lung or frozen PBMC involved no sorting. The J gene is TRBJ1-1, the V gene TRBV20-1, with 8 bases fitting TRBD1. This sample comprised lung tumor tissue, obtained at surgery. The sequence came from a male donor with early-stage non-small cell lung cancer. CDR3 nucleotide sequence: TGCAGTGCTAGTATTCCCTTGACAGGGGCTCTCCGTGAAGCTTTCTTT. Translation gives CSASIPLTGALREAFF.